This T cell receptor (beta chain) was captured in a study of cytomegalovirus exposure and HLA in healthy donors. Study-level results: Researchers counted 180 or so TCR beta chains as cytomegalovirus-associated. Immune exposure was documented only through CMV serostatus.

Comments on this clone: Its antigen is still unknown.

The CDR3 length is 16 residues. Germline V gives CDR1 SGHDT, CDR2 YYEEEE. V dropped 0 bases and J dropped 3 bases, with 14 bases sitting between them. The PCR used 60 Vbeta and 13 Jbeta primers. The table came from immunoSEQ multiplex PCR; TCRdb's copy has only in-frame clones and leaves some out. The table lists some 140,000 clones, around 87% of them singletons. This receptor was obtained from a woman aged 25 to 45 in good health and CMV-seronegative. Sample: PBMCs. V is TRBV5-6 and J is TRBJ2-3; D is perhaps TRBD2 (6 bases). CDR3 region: CASSLAGGTGTDTQYF. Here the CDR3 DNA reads TGTGCCAGCAGCTTGGCCGGTGGGACTGGAACAGATACGCAGTATTTT.